These 14 T cell receptor beta chains originate from one sample sequenced in a study of T-cell memory formation after mild COVID-19. TCRdb passed the 5' RACE reads through MiXCR, listing each CDR3 protein once. In the table there are about 130,000 distinct CDR3 sequences, 15% to 20% of which are singletons. Sequenced input: PBMCs or a T cell subset sorted from them (not recorded which). These receptors were taken from a man between 18 and 29 years old who had mild COVID-19 (a few samples of this study predate the infection). Cell type and time point are not known.

This clonotype appeared a few times. The chain is built from TRBV6-2 or TRBV6-3 and TRBJ2-1; 8 nucleotides match TRBD1. Looked up from germline, CDR1 is MNHEY and CDR2 is SVGEGT. The CDR3 is 16 residues long. The J segment lost 5 bases and the V segment lost 6 bases, leaving 12 bases of the junction unmatched. This chain's CDR3 is CASRARTGGWDNEQFF. Written as DNA, the CDR3 is TGTGCCAGCAGAGCCAGAACAGGGGGTTGGGACAATGAGCAGTTCTTC.

Many counts were recorded for this clonotype. The chain couples TRBV20-1 to TRBJ2-7; D is possibly TRBD2 (5 bases). V was clipped by 6 bases and J by 0 bases, with 12 bases between them. The CDR3 covers 13 residues. CDR1 is DFQATT and CDR2 is SNEGSKA in the germline V gene (reference sequence). DNA for the CDR3: TGCAGTGCGGTGACCGGGATCTCCTACGAGCAGTACTTC. It encodes CSAVTGISYEQYF.

This clonotype was found a few times. The chain uses TRBV4-3 and TRBJ1-2, with TRBD1 as a possible D gene (6 bases). Germline lookup yields CDR1 LGHNA and CDR2 YSLEER. CDR3 length: 13 residues. V was pared by 3 bases and J by 2 bases, with 7 bases between. The CDR3 region has the DNA TGCGCCAGCAGCCACGGACAGAACTATGGCTACACCTTC. Translating it yields CASSHGQNYGYTF.

The chain joins TRBV7-6 to TRBJ2-1, with unresolved D. The germline V gene has CDR1 SGHVS and CDR2 FNYEAQ. Trimming shortened V by 4 bases and J by 6 bases, and 16 bases separated the two germline ends. This CDR3 region has 15 residues. The CDR3: CASSSRTLPLNEQFF. DNA of the CDR3: TGTGCCAGCAGCTCCCGGACCCTACCGCTCAATGAGCAGTTCTTC. Based on the CDR3 plus reference TRBV7-6 and TRBJ2-1, the full variable domain is GAGVSQSPRYKVTKRGQDVALRCDPISGHVSLYWYRQALGQGPEFLTYFNYEAQQDKSGLPNDRFSAERPEGSISTLTIQRTEQRDSAMYRCASSSRTLPLNEQFFGPGTRLTVL.

This clonotype came up a few times. The chain uses TRBV12-3 or TRBV12-4 and TRBJ2-3, with 7 bases identical to TRBD2. The CDR3 loop spans 16 amino acids. The junction had 11 bases not matched to a gene; V was cut back by 7 bases and J by 1 base. The CDR3 reads CASTSGGTTGTDTQYF. The DNA of the CDR3 is TGTGCCAGCACCTCTGGAGGGACTACCGGCACAGATACGCAGTATTTT.

This chain uses TRBV18 with TRBJ2-2; D ambiguous. The germline gives CDR1 KGHSH, CDR2 LQKENI. The ends were cut back, 3 bases at V and 3 bases at J, with 8 bases in the middle. The CDR3 extends over 14 amino acids. DNA of the CDR3: TGTGCCAGCTCACCCTCCCGGGACACCGGGGAGCTGTTTTTT. It is translated as CASSPSRDTGELFF.

The chain carries TRBV20-1 and TRBJ2-3, with D unclear. Trimming cost V 4 bases and J 5 bases, with 16 bases left between them. The CDR3 totals 14 residues. Germline V gives CDR1 DFQATT, CDR2 SNEGSKA (reference sequence). The CDR3 reads CSANLPPSGDTQYF. In DNA, the CDR3 is TGCAGTGCTAATCTGCCTCCCTCGGGAGATACGCAGTATTTT.

This clonotype has more than one count but fewer than ten. This chain links TRBV5-1 with TRBJ2-3, with a weak D call TRBD2 (5 bases). The germline V gene has CDR1 SGHRS and CDR2 YFSETQ. With 7 bases removed from V and 5 bases from J, the gap between germline ends came to 20 bases. The CDR3 runs to 15 residues. The CDR3 DNA is TGCGCCAGCTTAGGACTGCCAACAAGAGTAGATACGCAGTATTTT. It codes for CASLGLPTRVDTQYF.

In DNA form, the CDR3 reads TGCGCCAGCAGCCCGAGCGGTGACACAGATACGCAGTATTTT. Its protein is CASSPSGDTDTQYF. This sequence joins TRBV4-3 and TRBJ2-3, with D possibly being TRBD2 (5 bases). V lost 4 bases and J lost 2, with 10 bases in between. The CDR3 has 14 amino acids. Germline assignment: CDR1 LGHNA and CDR2 YSLEER.

The rearrangement links TRBV9 to TRBJ1-1; D may be TRBD1 (6 bases). Germline CDR1 and CDR2: SGDLS and YYNGEE. Trimming shortened V by 5 bases and J by 4 bases, and 12 bases separated the two germline ends. The CDR3 sequence is 13 residues long. The CDR3 spells CASRGEGGTEAFF. The CDR3 DNA is TGTGCCAGCAGAGGAGAAGGGGGCACTGAAGCTTTCTTT.

This clonotype was seen a few times. The CDR3 bases are TGTGCCAGCAGCTTAGAGGCAGGGGAATCTAACTATGGCTACACCTTC. The encoded protein is CASSLEAGESNYGYTF. This chain joins TRBV13 and TRBJ1-2, with D tentatively TRBD1 (6 bases). The ends were cut back, 1 base at V and 0 bases at J, with 12 bases in the middle. This CDR3 region has 16 residues. The V gene's germline CDR1 is PRHDT and CDR2 FYEKMQ (reference sequence). Supplemented by reference TRBV13 and TRBJ1-2, the full variable domain reads AAGVIQSPRHLIKEKRETATLKCYPIPRHDTVYWYQQGPGQDPQFLISFYEKMQSDKGSIPDRFSAQQFSDYHSELNMSSLELGDSALYFCASSLEAGESNYGYTFGSGTRLTVV.

This clonotype was found a few times. The genes are TRBV20-1 and TRBJ1-6; D call uncertain. The CDR3 runs to 14 residues. The ends were cut back, 3 bases at V and 9 bases at J, with 15 bases in the middle. The germline V gene has CDR1 DFQATT and CDR2 SNEGSKA (reference sequence). This CDR3 reads CSASRGFLSSPLHF. The CDR3 DNA sequence: TGCAGTGCTAGTCGAGGGTTTTTGAGTTCACCCCTCCACTTT.

This clonotype was detected only a few times. The chain is built from TRBV19 and TRBJ2-1, with D uncertain. The CDR3 covers 14 residues. Deletions cut 8 bases from V and 1 base from J, with 12 bases between. The V gene's germline CDR1 is LNHDA and CDR2 SQIVND (reference sequence). The CDR3 bases are TGTGCCAGTTCACGCCTACTTTCCTACAATGAGCAGTTCTTC. Translating it yields CASSRLLSYNEQFF.

This clonotype appeared a single time. The V gene is TRBV7-2, the J gene TRBJ2-6, with D possibly matching TRBD2 (5 bases). The germline CDR1 and CDR2 sequences are SGHTA and FQGNSA. V was shortened by 5 bases and J by 0 bases, with 14 bases between the two germline ends. The CDR3 is made up of 17 amino acids. The CDR3 DNA follows: TGTGCCAGCAGCCCAAGGAGGATTTTCTCTGGGGCCAACGTCCTGACTTTC. Translated, it gives CASSPRRIFSGANVLTF.